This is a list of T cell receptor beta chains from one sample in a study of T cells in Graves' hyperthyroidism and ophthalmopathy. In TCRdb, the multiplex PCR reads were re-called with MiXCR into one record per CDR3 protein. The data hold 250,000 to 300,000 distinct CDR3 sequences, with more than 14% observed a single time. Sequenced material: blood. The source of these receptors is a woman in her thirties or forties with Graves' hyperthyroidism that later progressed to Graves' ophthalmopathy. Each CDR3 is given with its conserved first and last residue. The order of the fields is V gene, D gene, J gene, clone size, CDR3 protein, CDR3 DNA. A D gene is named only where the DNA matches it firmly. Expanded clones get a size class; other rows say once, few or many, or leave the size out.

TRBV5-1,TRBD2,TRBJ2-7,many,CASSLTSGTTRAYEQYF,TGCGCCAGCAGCTTGACTAGCGGGACAACCCGGGCCTACGAGCAGTACTTC
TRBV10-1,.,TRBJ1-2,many,CASPPKQTNYGYTF,TGCGCCAGCCCCCCTAAGCAGACTAACTATGGCTACACCTTC
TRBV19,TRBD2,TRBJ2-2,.,CASSMYASLGLSTGELFF,TGTGCCAGTAGTATGTATGCCTCCTTGGGACTATCCACCGGGGAGCTGTTTTTT
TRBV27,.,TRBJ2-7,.,CASSHIDTWANEQYF,TGTGCCAGCAGCCATATCGACACTTGGGCGAACGAGCAGTACTTC
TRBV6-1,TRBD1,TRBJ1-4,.,CASSPWTGGGEKLFF,TGTGCCAGCAGTCCCTGGACAGGGGGCGGTGAAAAACTGTTTTTT
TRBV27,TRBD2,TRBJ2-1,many,CASSILAGGHEQFF,TGTGCCAGCAGTATACTAGCGGGAGGTCATGAGCAGTTCTTC
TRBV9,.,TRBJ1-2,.,CASSVGGVRNYGYTF,TGTGCCAGCAGCGTCGGGGGGGTAAGAAACTATGGCTACACCTTC
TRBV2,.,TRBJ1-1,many,CASNGGGDTEAFF,TGTGCCAGCAACGGGGGGGGGGACACTGAAGCTTTCTTT
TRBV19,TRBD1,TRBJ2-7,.,CASSIGTGSYEQYF,TGTGCCAGTAGTATTGGGACAGGGTCCTACGAGCAGTACTTC
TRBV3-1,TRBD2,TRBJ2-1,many,CASRGQAGGVGQFF,TGTGCCAGCAGGGGCCAAGCGGGAGGGGTGGGGCAGTTCTTC
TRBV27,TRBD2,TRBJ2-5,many,CASRPGLAGTRETQYF,TGTGCCAGCAGGCCCGGACTAGCGGGAACCAGAGAGACCCAGTACTTC
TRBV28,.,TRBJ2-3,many,CATAALSAGDTQYF,TGTGCCACCGCGGCCCTATCCGCGGGAGATACGCAGTATTTT
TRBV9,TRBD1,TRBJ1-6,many,CASSMLGQGSLNSPLHF,TGTGCCAGCAGCATGCTGGGACAGGGGTCGTTGAATTCACCCCTCCACTTT
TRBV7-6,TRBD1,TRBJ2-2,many,CASSLAIGQGVVYANTGELFF,TGTGCCAGCAGCTTAGCGATCGGACAGGGGGTTGTTTACGCGAACACCGGGGAGCTGTTTTTT
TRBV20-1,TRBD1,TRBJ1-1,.,CSATRTGWDTEAFF,TGCAGTGCTACAAGGACAGGGTGGGACACTGAAGCTTTCTTT
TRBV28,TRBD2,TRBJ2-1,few,CASKIAGTYNEQFF,TGTGCCAGCAAGATAGCGGGAACTTACAATGAGCAGTTCTTC
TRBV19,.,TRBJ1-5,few,CASSIVIGQPQHF,TGTGCCAGTAGTATTGTTATTGGGCAGCCCCAGCATTTT
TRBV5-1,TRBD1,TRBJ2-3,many,CASSLAVTGGTDTQYF,TGCGCCAGCAGCTTGGCGGTTACAGGGGGCACAGATACGCAGTATTTT